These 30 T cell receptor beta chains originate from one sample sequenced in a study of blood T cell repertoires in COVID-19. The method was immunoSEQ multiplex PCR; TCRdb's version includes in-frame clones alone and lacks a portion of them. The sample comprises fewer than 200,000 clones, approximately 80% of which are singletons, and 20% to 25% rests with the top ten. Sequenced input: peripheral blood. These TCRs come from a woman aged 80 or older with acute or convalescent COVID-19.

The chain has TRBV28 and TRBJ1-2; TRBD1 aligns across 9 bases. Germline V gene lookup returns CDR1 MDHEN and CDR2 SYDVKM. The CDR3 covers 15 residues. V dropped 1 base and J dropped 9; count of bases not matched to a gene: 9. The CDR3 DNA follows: TGTGCCAGCAGTTTATCCACAGGGGGCAGCCGTAGCTACACCTTC. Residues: CASSLSTGGSRSYTF.

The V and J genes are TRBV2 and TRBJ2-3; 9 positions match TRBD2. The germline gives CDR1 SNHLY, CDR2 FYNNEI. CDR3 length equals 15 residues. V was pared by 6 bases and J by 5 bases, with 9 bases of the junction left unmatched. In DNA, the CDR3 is TGTGCCAGCAGGGGGTCTAGCGGGACGGTAGATACGCAGTATTTT. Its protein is CASRGSSGTVDTQYF.

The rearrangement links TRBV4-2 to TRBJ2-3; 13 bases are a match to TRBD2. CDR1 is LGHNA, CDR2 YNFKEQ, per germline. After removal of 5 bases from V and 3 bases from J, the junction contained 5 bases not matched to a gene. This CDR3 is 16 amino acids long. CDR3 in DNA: TGTGCCAGCAGCTCCCGGACTAGCGGGAGTACAGATACGCAGTATTTT. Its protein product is CASSSRTSGSTDTQYF.

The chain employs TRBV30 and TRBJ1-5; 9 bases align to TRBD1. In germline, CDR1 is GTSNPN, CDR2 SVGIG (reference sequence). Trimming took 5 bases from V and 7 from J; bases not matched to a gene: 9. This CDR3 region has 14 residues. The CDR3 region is CAWGRDRDKQPQHF. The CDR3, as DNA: TGTGCCTGGGGCCGGGACAGGGATAAGCAGCCCCAGCATTTT.

The CDR3 DNA is TGTGCCAGCAGCTCAAAGCGGGAGAAAGGGAGGGCAGATACGCAGTATTTT. It codes for CASSSKREKGRADTQYF. The genes are TRBV5-6 and TRBJ2-3, with TRBD2 matching 8 bases. CDR1 and CDR2 (germline): SGHDT, YYEEEE. V gave up 3 bases and J gave up 4 bases; unmatched junction bases: 13. This CDR3 is built from 17 residues.

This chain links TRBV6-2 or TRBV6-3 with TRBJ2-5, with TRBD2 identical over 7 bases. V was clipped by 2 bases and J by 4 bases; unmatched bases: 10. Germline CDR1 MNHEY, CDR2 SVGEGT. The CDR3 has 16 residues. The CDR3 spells CASSYPGQPGGETQYF. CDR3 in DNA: TGTGCCAGCAGTTACCCCGGGCAGCCGGGGGGAGAGACCCAGTACTTC.

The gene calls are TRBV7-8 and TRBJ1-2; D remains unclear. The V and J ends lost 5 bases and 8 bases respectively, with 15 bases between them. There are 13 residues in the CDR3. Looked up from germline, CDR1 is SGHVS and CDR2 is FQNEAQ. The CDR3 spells CASSPRADLGYTF. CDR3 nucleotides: TGTGCCAGCAGCCCGAGGGCGGATCTAGGCTACACCTTC.

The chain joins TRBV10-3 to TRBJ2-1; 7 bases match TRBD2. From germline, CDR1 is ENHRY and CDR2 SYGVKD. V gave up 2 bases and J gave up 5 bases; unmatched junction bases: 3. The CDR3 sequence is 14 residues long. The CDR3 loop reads CAISERGGDNEQFF. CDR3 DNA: TGTGCCATCAGTGAGCGCGGGGGAGACAATGAGCAGTTCTTC.

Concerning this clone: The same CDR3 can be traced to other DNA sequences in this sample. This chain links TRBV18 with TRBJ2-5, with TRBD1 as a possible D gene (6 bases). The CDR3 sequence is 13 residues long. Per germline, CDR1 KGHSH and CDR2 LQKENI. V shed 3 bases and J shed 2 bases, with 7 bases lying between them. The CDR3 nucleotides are TGTGCCAGCTCACCGCAGGGGCAAGAGACCCAGTACTTC. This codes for CASSPQGQETQYF.

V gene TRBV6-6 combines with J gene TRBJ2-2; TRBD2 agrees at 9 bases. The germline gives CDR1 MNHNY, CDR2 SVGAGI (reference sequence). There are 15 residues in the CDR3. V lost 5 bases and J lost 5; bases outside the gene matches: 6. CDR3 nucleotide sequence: TGTGCCAGCAGTCGCGGACTAGCGTGGACCGGGGAGCTGTTTTTT. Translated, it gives CASSRGLAWTGELFF.

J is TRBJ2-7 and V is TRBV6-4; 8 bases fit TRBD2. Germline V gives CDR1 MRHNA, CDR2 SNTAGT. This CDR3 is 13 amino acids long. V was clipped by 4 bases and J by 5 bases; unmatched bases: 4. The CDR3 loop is CASSGAGAHEQYF. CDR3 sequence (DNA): TGTGCCAGCAGTGGAGCGGGAGCCCACGAGCAGTACTTC.

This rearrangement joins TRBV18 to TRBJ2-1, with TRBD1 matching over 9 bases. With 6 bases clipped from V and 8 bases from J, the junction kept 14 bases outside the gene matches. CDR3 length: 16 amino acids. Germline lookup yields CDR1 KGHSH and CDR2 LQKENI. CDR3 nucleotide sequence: TGTGCCAGCTCCTTCCAGGGGACAGGGAGCGCAGATGAGCAGTTCTTC. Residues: CASSFQGTGSADEQFF. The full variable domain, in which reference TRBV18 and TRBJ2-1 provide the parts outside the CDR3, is NAGVMQNPRHLVRRRGQEARLRCSPMKGHSHVYWYRQLPEEGLKFMVYLQKENIIDESGMPKERFSAEFPKEGPSILRIQQVVRGDSAAYFCASSFQGTGSADEQFFGPGTRLTVL.

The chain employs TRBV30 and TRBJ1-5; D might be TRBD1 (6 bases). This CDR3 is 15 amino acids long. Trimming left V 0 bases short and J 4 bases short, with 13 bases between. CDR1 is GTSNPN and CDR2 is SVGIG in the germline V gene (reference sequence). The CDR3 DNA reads TGTGCCTGGAGTGTAGGACAGAGCCTTAATCAGCCCCAGCATTTT. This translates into CAWSVGQSLNQPQHF.

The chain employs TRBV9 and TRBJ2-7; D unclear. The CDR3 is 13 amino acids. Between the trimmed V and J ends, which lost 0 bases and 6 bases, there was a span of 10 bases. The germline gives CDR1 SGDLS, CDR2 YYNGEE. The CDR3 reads CASSVALVSEQYF. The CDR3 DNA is TGTGCCAGCAGCGTAGCTTTGGTTAGCGAGCAGTACTTC.

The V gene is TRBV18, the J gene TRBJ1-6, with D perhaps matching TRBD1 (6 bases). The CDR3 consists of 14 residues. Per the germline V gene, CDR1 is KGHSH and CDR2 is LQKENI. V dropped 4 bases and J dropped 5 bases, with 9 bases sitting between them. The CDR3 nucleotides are TGTGCCAGCTCACAGGACAGTCATAATTCACCCCTCCACTTT. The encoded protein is CASSQDSHNSPLHF.

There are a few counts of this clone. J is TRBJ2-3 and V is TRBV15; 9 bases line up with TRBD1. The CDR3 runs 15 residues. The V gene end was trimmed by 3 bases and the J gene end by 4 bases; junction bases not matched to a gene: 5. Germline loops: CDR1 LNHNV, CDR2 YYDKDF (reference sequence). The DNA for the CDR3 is TGTGCCACCAGCAGCGAGGGACAGGGCTCAGATACGCAGTATTTT. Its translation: CATSSEGQGSDTQYF.

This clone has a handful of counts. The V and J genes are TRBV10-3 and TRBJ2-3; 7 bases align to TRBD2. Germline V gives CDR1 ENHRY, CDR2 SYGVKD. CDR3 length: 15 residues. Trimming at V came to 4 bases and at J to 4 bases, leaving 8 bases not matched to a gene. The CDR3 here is CAISVGREMADTQYF. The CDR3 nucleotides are TGTGCCATCAGTGTTGGGCGGGAGATGGCAGATACGCAGTATTTT.

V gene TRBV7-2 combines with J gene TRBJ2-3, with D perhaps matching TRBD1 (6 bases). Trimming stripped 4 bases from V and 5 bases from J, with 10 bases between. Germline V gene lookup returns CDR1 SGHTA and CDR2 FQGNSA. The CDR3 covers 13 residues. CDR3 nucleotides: TGTGCCAGCAGCTCGGACAGTTTAGATACGCAGTATTTT. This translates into CASSSDSLDTQYF.

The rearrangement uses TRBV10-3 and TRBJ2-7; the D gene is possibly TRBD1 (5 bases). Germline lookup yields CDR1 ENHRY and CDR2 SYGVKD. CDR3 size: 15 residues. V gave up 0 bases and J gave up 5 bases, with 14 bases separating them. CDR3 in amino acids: CAISESMGQKHEQYF. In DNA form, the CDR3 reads TGTGCCATCAGTGAGTCGATGGGGCAGAAGCACGAGCAGTACTTC.

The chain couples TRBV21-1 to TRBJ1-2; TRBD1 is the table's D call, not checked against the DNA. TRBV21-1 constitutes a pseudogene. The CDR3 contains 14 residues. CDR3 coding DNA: TGTGCCAGCAGCTTACCAGGGGGCTTAGATGGCTACACCTTC. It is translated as CASSLPGGLDGYTF.

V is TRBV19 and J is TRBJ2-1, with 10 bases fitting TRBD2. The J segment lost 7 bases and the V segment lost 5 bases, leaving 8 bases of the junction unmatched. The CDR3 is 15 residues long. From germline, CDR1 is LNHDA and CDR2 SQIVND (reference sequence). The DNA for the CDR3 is TGTGCCAGTAGTCCTGGGAGCGGGAGGGGAAATGAGCAGTTCTTC. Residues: CASSPGSGRGNEQFF.

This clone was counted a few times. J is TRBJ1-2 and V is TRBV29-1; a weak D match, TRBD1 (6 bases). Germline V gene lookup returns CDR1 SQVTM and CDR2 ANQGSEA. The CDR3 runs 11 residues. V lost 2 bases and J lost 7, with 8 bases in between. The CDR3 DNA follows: TGCAGCGTTGAAAAGGGGGTTGGCTACACCTTC. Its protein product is CSVEKGVGYTF.

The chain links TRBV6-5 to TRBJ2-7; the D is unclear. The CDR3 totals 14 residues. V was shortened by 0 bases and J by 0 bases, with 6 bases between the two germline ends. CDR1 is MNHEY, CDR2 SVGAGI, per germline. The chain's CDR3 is CASSYSPGSYEQYF. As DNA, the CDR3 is TGTGCCAGCAGTTACTCGCCAGGCTCCTACGAGCAGTACTTC.

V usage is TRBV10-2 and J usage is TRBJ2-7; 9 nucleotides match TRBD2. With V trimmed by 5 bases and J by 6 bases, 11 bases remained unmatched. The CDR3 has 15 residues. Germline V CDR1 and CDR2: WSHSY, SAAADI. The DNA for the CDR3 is TGCGCCAGCAGTCTTACCGGGACTAGCTACGGCGAGCAGTACTTC. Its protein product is CASSLTGTSYGEQYF.

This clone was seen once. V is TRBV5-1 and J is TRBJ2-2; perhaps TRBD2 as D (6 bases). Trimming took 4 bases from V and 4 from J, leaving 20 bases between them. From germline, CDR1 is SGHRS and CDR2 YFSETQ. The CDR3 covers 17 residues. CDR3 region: CASSLEPGLRGTGELFF. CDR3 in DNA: TGCGCCAGCAGCCTGGAACCGGGACTTAGGGGCACCGGGGAGCTGTTTTTT.

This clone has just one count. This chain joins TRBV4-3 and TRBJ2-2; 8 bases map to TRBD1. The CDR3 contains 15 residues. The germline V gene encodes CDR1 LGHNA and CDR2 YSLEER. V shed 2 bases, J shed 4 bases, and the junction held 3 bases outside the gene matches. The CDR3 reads CASSQTDRATGELFF. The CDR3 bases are TGCGCCAGCAGCCAAACGGACAGGGCCACCGGGGAGCTGTTTTTT.

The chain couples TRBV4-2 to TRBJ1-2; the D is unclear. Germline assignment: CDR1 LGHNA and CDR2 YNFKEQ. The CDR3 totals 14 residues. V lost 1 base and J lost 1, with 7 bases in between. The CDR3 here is CASSQASGNYGYTF. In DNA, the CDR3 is TGTGCCAGCAGCCAAGCGTCCGGTAACTATGGCTACACCTTC.

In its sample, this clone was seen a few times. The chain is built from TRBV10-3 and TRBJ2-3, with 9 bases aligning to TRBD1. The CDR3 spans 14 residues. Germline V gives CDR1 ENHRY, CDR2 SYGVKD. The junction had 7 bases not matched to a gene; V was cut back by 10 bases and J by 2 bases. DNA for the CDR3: TGTGCCACCAGGACAGGGGAGGACACAGATACGCAGTATTTT. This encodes CATRTGEDTDTQYF.

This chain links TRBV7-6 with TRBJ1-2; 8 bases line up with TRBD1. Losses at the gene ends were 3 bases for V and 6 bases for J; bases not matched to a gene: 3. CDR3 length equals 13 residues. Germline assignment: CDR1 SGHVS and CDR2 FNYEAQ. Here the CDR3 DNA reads TGTGCCAGCAGCTTGGGACAGGTCGATGGCTACACCTTC. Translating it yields CASSLGQVDGYTF.

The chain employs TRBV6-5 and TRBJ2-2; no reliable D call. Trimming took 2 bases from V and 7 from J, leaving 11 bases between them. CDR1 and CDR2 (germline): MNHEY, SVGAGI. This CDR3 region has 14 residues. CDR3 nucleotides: TGTGCCAGCAGTTACAGGCCCACAGACGGGGAGCTGTTTTTT. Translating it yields CASSYRPTDGELFF.